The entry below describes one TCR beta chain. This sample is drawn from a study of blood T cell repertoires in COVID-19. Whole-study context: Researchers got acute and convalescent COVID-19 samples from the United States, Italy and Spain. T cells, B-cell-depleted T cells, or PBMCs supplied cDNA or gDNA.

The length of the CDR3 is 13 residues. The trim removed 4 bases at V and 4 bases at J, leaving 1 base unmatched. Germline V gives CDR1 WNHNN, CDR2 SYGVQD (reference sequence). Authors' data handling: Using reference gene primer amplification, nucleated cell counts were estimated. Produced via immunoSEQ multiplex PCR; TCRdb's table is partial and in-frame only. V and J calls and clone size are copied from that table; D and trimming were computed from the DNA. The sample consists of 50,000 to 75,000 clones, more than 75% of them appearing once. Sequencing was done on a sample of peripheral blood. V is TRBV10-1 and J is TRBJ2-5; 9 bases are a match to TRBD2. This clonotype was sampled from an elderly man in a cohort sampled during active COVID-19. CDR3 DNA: TGCGCCAGCAGTGTACTAGCGGGAGAGACCCAGTACTTC. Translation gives CASSVLAGETQYF.